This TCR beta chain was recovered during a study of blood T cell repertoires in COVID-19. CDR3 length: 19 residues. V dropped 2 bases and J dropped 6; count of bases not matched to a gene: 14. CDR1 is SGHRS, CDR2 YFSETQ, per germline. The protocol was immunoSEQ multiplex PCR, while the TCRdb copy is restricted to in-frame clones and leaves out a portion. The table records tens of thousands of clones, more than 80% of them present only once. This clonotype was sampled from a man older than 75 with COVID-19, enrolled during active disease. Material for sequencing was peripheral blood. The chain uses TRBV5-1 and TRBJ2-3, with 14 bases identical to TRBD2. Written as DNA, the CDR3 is TGCGCCAGCAGCTTCTTTACCCCGGGACTAGCGGGAGACAGGGATACGCAGTATTTT. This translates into CASSFFTPGLAGDRDTQYF.